This T cell receptor (beta chain) derives from a study of T cells in Graves' hyperthyroidism and ophthalmopathy. Germline loops: CDR1 DFQATT, CDR2 SNEGSKA (reference sequence). The germline V and J ends were trimmed by 5 bases and 1 base, with 11 bases remaining between them. This CDR3 region has 13 residues. Overall study results and limits: In the analysis, a 13 V-J model separated ophthalmopathy from stable hyperthyroidism. Most thyroid clonotypes expanded above 0.001 were also detected in blood.

Those patients with uncontrolled infection, other autoimmune disease, pregnancy or lactation were excluded. Diagnosing involved the use of clinical symptoms, serum thyroxine and TRAb, thyroid ultrasound and orbital computed tomography. Amplification yielded TCR beta CDR3 regions, with RNA transcripts as the source. HTBI primers were used for first-round RT-PCR of the TCR CDR3. Each CDR3 protein is one row after TCRdb ran MiXCR on the multiplex PCR reads. The table lists 500,000 to 600,000 distinct CDR3 sequences, around 43% of them singletons. The sample holds many counts of this clonotype. Its specificity is unknown.

The sequence was obtained from an adult woman with Graves' disease, either hyperthyroidism or ophthalmopathy (not recorded which). The sample was peripheral blood or thyroid tissue (not recorded which). V and J are TRBV20-1 and TRBJ2-5; unclear D gene. The CDR3 protein is CSAHGPRQETQYF. As DNA, the CDR3 is TGCAGTGCTCACGGGCCCCGCCAAGAGACCCAGTACTTC.